The 9 T cell receptor beta chains presented below share a single source sample, sequenced in a study of cytomegalovirus exposure and HLA in healthy donors. 60 Vbeta and 13 Jbeta primers were used in PCR. TCRdb's table, derived via immunoSEQ multiplex PCR, lists solely in-frame clones and lacks some. The sample shows around 130,000 clones, just over 70% of them seen only once. The material sequenced was PBMCs. The receptors derive from a woman aged 55-69 years in good health and CMV-seropositive.

This chain connects TRBV6-1 to TRBJ1-1, with D perhaps matching TRBD1 (5 bases). Germline V CDR1 and CDR2: MNHNS, SASEGT. V was cut by 6 bases and J by 0 bases, with 8 bases left in between. This CDR3 is 13 amino acids long. CDR3 loop: CASRETVNTEAFF. The CDR3 nucleotides read TGTGCCAGCAGGGAGACAGTGAACACTGAAGCTTTCTTT.

The chain employs TRBV5-1 and TRBJ1-6; D is uncertain. The germline gives CDR1 SGHRS, CDR2 YFSETQ. V was cut by 3 bases and J by 7 bases, with 11 bases left in between. The CDR3 consists of 14 residues. The DNA for the CDR3 is TGCGCCAGCAGCTCCGGTGAACCAAATTCACCCCTCCACTTT. It is translated as CASSSGEPNSPLHF.

This chain connects TRBV5-5 to TRBJ1-3; D not resolved. CDR1 is SGHKS, CDR2 YYEKEE, per germline (reference sequence). Trimming shortened V by 1 base and J by 0 bases, and 8 bases separated the two germline ends. This CDR3 is built from 15 residues. CDR3 residues: CASSLTVFSGNTIYF. CDR3 DNA sequence: TGTGCCAGCAGCTTGACGGTATTCTCTGGAAACACCATATATTTT. The whole variable domain, remainder taken from reference TRBV5-5 and TRBJ1-3, is DAGVTQSPTHLIKTRGQQVTLRCSPISGHKSVSWYQQVLGQGPQFIFQYYEKEERGRGNFPDRFSARQFPNYSSELNVNALLLGDSALYLCASSLTVFSGNTIYFGEGSWLTVV.

Here the CDR3 reads CASSLGTGHMNTEAFF. The CDR3 nucleotides read TGTGCCAGCAGCCTCGGGACAGGGCATATGAACACTGAAGCTTTCTTT. This sequence joins TRBV7-9 and TRBJ1-1; 9 positions match TRBD1. V lost 5 bases, J lost 0 bases, and 7 bases stayed unmatched. This CDR3 is 16 amino acids long. Germline V gene lookup returns CDR1 SEHNR and CDR2 FQNEAQ (reference sequence).

Only one count was recorded for this clone. The V call is TRBV29-1, the J call TRBJ2-3; weak D call: TRBD2 (7 bases). The CDR3 extends over 15 amino acids. In germline, CDR1 is SQVTM, CDR2 ANQGSEA. The ends were cut back, 4 bases at V and 5 bases at J, with 19 bases in the middle. This CDR3 reads CSVGATGGPGDTQYF. In DNA form, the CDR3 reads TGCAGCGTTGGGGCAACCGGGGGGCCGGGAGATACGCAGTATTTT.

This chain links TRBV5-1 with TRBJ2-2; D ambiguous. In germline, CDR1 is SGHRS, CDR2 YFSETQ. The V end was cut by 4 bases, the J end by 0 bases, with 13 bases between. The CDR3 runs to 16 residues. CDR3 nucleotides: TGCGCCAGCAGCCGAGAGACTTTCCCGAACACCGGGGAGCTGTTTTTT. Protein product: CASSRETFPNTGELFF.

The genes are TRBV27 and TRBJ2-3; 9 bases map to TRBD2. The CDR3 is 17 amino acids. Per germline, CDR1 MNHEY and CDR2 SMNVEV (reference sequence). The ends lost 6 bases at V and 6 bases at J; junction bases unmatched: 16. The CDR3 DNA sequence: TGTGCCAGCAGCTCAAGGGGACTAGCCCTACCCCGGGATACGCAGTATTTT. As protein: CASSSRGLALPRDTQYF.

This clone has a handful of counts. The genes are TRBV2 and TRBJ1-2, with a tentative D call TRBD1 (5 bases). Trimming removed 1 base from V and 6 bases from J, with 12 bases in between. The CDR3 is made up of 14 amino acids. From germline, CDR1 is SNHLY and CDR2 FYNNEI. In nucleotides, the CDR3 is TGTGCCAGCAGTGAAGTTTCCAGGGAAAATGGCTACACCTTC. Its translation is CASSEVSRENGYTF.

The chain links TRBV18 to TRBJ2-7; no firm D call. Germline V gene data show CDR1 as KGHSH and CDR2 as LQKENI. Trimming cost V 3 bases and J 3 bases, with 9 bases left between them. CDR3 length: 13 amino acids. The CDR3 loop reads CASSPAVLYEQYF. DNA for the CDR3: TGTGCCAGCTCACCGGCGGTCCTCTACGAGCAGTACTTC.